The 20 T cell receptor beta chains in this list originate from one sample, sequenced in a study of naive CD8 T cells in extremely preterm neonates (dated by TCRdb to 2016 to 2017). The library was produced with the immunoSEQ multiplex PCR assay. Drawn from immuneACCESS, this table holds only the in-frame rearrangements with V and J called that TCRdb kept. Clones are partly lost; checked studies trace under half to an unresolved V gene and leave the rest unexplained. The sample contains roughly 5,100 clones, nearly 95% of them found a single time. The ten largest clonotypes hold approximately 0.64% of the sample. What these receptors recognize is not known. Preterm samples were obtained from a handful of extremely preterm deliveries at roughly 22-27 weeks of gestation. Points the paper makes about the study in general: Preterm CDR3s were shorter, with fewer N additions and less junctional trimming, and were closer to germline than those of older groups.

Specimen: naive CD8+ T cells from cord blood. These receptors were collected from a boy who was born preterm.

As DNA, the CDR3 is TGTGCCAGCAGCGTGGCTACAGGGTTCTATGGCTACACCTTC. Translation gives CASSVATGFYGYTF. This chain links TRBV9 with TRBJ1-2; D perhaps matches TRBD1 (6 bases). CDR3 size: 14 residues. Germline CDR1 is SGDLS and CDR2 is YYNGEE. The ends were cut back, 2 bases at V and 4 bases at J, with 12 bases in the middle.

V is TRBV9 and J is TRBJ2-7, with 13 bases lining up with TRBD2. Germline CDR1 and CDR2: SGDLS and YYNGEE. Trimming cost V 0 bases and J 6 bases; bases outside gene matches: 0. The CDR3 extends over 14 amino acids. The CDR3 region has the DNA TGTGCCAGCAGCGTAGGGACTAGCGGGAGCGAGCAGTACTTC. This encodes CASSVGTSGSEQYF.

Only one count was recorded for this clone. The genes are TRBV4-1 and TRBJ2-1; D uncertain. The CDR3 contains 14 residues. Trimming took off 2 bases at V and 0 bases at J, with 5 bases between the two ends. CDR1 MGHRA and CDR2 YSYEKL come from the germline V gene. The DNA for the CDR3 is TGCGCCAGCAGCCAAAGACTCTCCTACAATGAGCAGTTCTTC. This codes for CASSQRLSYNEQFF.

The chain uses TRBV10-3 and TRBJ2-5, with TRBD2 identical over 15 bases. The CDR3 extends over 18 amino acids. CDR1 ENHRY and CDR2 SYGVKD come from the germline V gene. With 2 bases clipped from V and 3 bases from J, the junction kept 7 bases outside the gene matches. The CDR3 loop is CAISEPGLAGGWEETQYF. CDR3 DNA: TGTGCCATCAGTGAGCCGGGACTAGCGGGAGGTTGGGAAGAGACCCAGTACTTC.

The V call is TRBV27, the J call TRBJ2-7; 11 bases are a match to TRBD1. This CDR3 is 15 amino acids long. The junction had 1 base not matched to a gene; V was cut back by 0 bases and J by 3 bases. Germline assignment: CDR1 MNHEY and CDR2 SMNVEV (reference sequence). The CDR3 coding sequence is TGTGCCAGCAGTTTATCCGGGACAGGGGGCTACGAGCAGTACTTC. Translated, it gives CASSLSGTGGYEQYF.

The CDR3, as DNA: TGTGCCAGCAGTTTATGGACAGGGGCCTACGAGCAGTACTTC. Amino acid sequence: CASSLWTGAYEQYF. The chain has TRBV27 and TRBJ2-7; 9 bases agree with TRBD1. The length of the CDR3 is 14 residues. From germline, CDR1 is MNHEY and CDR2 SMNVEV (reference sequence). J was trimmed by 2 bases and V by 1 base; bases with no gene match: 0.

V gene TRBV7-9 combines with J gene TRBJ2-7, with D perhaps being TRBD1 or TRBD2 (5 bases each). The CDR3 runs to 13 residues. CDR1 and CDR2 (germline): SEHNR, FQNEAQ (reference sequence). Trimming left V 6 bases short and J 2 bases short, with 11 bases between. Here the CDR3 DNA reads TGTGCCAGCAGTGAGGGCAGGGCCTACGAGCAGTACTTC. Translated, it gives CASSEGRAYEQYF.

This sequence joins TRBV28 and TRBJ2-2; possibly TRBD1 for D (6 bases). The CDR3 is 12 residues long. CDR1 is MDHEN, CDR2 SYDVKM, per germline. The ends were cut back, 6 bases at V and 7 bases at J, with 9 bases in the middle. CDR3 residues: CASSMTGGELFF. The CDR3 nucleotides read TGTGCCAGCAGCATGACAGGCGGGGAGCTGTTTTTT.

The V call is TRBV7-2, the J call TRBJ2-7; 11 nucleotides agree with TRBD2. The CDR3 has 14 residues. Per germline, CDR1 SGHTA and CDR2 FQGNSA. Trimming removed 4 bases from V and 1 base from J; junction bases left unmatched: 0. CDR3 sequence (DNA): TGTGCCAGCAGCTGGACTAGCGGGTCCTACGAGCAGTACTTC. Protein: CASSWTSGSYEQYF.

The chain links TRBV6-4 to TRBJ1-3, with 8 bases fitting TRBD1. Per germline, CDR1 MRHNA and CDR2 SNTAGT. The CDR3 extends over 16 amino acids. V shed 4 bases and J 3 bases; nucleotides not matched to a gene: 8. The CDR3, as DNA: TGTGCCAGCAGTGGTAATGACAGGGGATATGGAAACACCATATATTTT. Translation gives CASSGNDRGYGNTIYF.

V and J are TRBV7-9 and TRBJ1-2; 8 bases agree with TRBD1. Trimming took 3 bases from V and 1 from J; bases not matched to a gene: 4. This CDR3 spans 15 amino acids. Germline CDR1 reads SEHNR; CDR2 reads FQNEAQ (reference sequence). In DNA, the CDR3 is TGTGCCAGCAGCTTCGGGACAGGCTTTAACTATGGCTACACCTTC. The encoded protein is CASSFGTGFNYGYTF. Together with reference TRBV7-9 and TRBJ1-2, the CDR3 gives the full variable domain: DTGVSQNPRHKITKRGQNVTFRCDPISEHNRLYWYRQTLGQGPEFLTYFQNEAQLEKSRLLSDRFSAERPKGSFSTLEIQRTEQGDSAMYLCASSFGTGFNYGYTFGSGTRLTVV.

The chain uses TRBV21-1 and TRBJ2-7; TRBD1 is the table's D call and was not checked against the DNA. TRBV21-1 is designated a pseudogene. The CDR3 totals 15 residues. CDR3 in DNA: TGTGCCAGCAGCAAAGAAGGACAGCTTTCCTACGAGCAGTACTTC. It yields the protein CASSKEGQLSYEQYF.

The chain carries TRBV6-1 and TRBJ1-5; 8 bases match TRBD1. This CDR3 comprises 17 residues. CDR1 is MNHNS, CDR2 SASEGT, per germline. The V segment lost 4 bases and the J segment 0 bases; nucleotides outside the gene matches: 8. The CDR3 coding sequence is TGTGCCAGCAGTGGGACAGGGAGGGGATATAGCAATCAGCCCCAGCATTTT. Translating gives CASSGTGRGYSNQPQHF.

This chain connects TRBV10-1 to TRBJ2-3, with D uncertain. The V end was cut by 2 bases, the J end by 1 base, with 4 bases between. CDR1 WNHNN and CDR2 SYGVQD come from the germline V gene (reference sequence). CDR3 length equals 13 residues. The CDR3 reads CASSEQGTDTQYF. CDR3 nucleotides: TGCGCCAGCAGTGAGCAGGGCACAGATACGCAGTATTTT.

V and J are TRBV4-1 and TRBJ2-7; the match to TRBD2 covers 8 bases. This CDR3 has 15 amino acids. Germline V gene data show CDR1 as MGHRA and CDR2 as YSYEKL. V was clipped by 1 base and J by 2 bases; unmatched bases: 4. The CDR3 sequence is CASSQGSLAAYEQYF. CDR3 DNA: TGCGCCAGCAGCCAAGGGTCACTAGCGGCCTACGAGCAGTACTTC.

The chain joins TRBV5-8 to TRBJ1-1; the match to TRBD1 covers 9 bases. The germline CDR1 and CDR2 sequences are SGHTS and YDEGEE. The CDR3 is 14 residues long. V dropped 4 bases and J dropped 1; count of bases not matched to a gene: 2. Here the CDR3 reads CASSPGQGNTEAFF. The CDR3 nucleotides read TGTGCCAGCAGCCCGGGACAGGGGAACACTGAAGCTTTCTTT.

V and J are TRBV6-4 and TRBJ1-5, with 10 bases that match TRBD1. The V gene's germline CDR1 is MRHNA and CDR2 SNTAGT. This CDR3 is built from 13 residues. J was trimmed by 7 bases and V by 3 bases; bases with no gene match: 0. The CDR3 bases are TGTGCCAGCAGTGAGACAGGGGGCCAGCCCCAGCATTTT. Translating gives CASSETGGQPQHF.

The CDR3 sequence: CASSQQGGIEKLFF. DNA of the CDR3: TGCGCCAGCAGCCAGCAGGGGGGGATTGAAAAACTGTTTTTT. The chain carries TRBV4-1 and TRBJ1-4; 7 bases fit TRBD1. The CDR3 has 14 residues. The V and J ends lost 3 bases and 7 bases, in that order; junction bases with no gene match: 5. Germline loops: CDR1 MGHRA, CDR2 YSYEKL.

The V and J genes are TRBV7-9 and TRBJ2-5, with 8 bases that match TRBD2. V shed 6 bases, J shed 4 bases, and the junction held 4 bases outside the gene matches. The CDR3 runs 13 residues. CDR1 and CDR2 (germline): SEHNR, FQNEAQ (reference sequence). The DNA for the CDR3 is TGTGCCAGCAGGCTCGCGGGAGGAGAGACCCAGTACTTC. This translates into CASRLAGGETQYF.

The chain recombines TRBV4-1 with TRBJ2-1, with a weak D call TRBD2 (5 bases). In germline, CDR1 is MGHRA, CDR2 YSYEKL. The V end was cut by 1 base, the J end by 1 base, with 5 bases between. The CDR3 is 14 amino acids. CDR3 in amino acids: CASSQGGSYNEQFF. CDR3 nucleotides: TGCGCCAGCAGCCAAGGCGGGTCCTACAATGAGCAGTTCTTC.